This TCR beta chain was identified in a study of T cell repertoires in cytomegalovirus infection (dated by TCRdb to about 2019). Turning to the overall study: Because public TCR beta signatures pointed to carriage of CMV infection together with the matching HLA type, the HLA type of each donor mattered for the analysis. Overall study outcomes, separate from this receptor: The ex vivo response was dominated by HLA-C-restricted CMV-specific TCR beta clonotypes, which also provided the single most frequent clonotype in two of eight donors. In both this cohort and an independent cohort of 352 donors, the cumulative frequency of public TCR beta family members distinguished carriers of CMV infection plus the relevant HLA type.

From the germline V gene, CDR1 is SGDLS and CDR2 is YYNGEE. The CDR3 starts with the cysteine, ends with the phenylalanine, and has 15 residues. Left in the record is the CDR3 DNA by itself, 45 bases read in frame from the first base. Trimming costs V 1 base and J 6 bases, and their ends lie 16 bases apart. This clonotype was seen repeatedly, ten times or more. Its cognate antigen has yet to be identified. No much larger clone is present one base from it, and per-base qualities are unavailable. TCRdb shows the sequencer as Illumina HiSeq 1500. TCRdb trimmed public reads at Q25 via fastp, called clones via MiXCR and kept in-frame beta chains. Identical CDR3 protein sequences are pooled into one entry, listed with their most common genes and DNA. This sample is represented by 480,000 or so distinct CDR3 sequences; around 11% of them were singletons. Roughly a tenth of the sample is taken by the ten largest.

The rearranged segments are TRBV9 and TRBJ2-5; possibly the D gene is TRBD1, per 6 matching bases. Material: PBMCs. This sequence originates from a human donor in good health (CMV status not recorded). Some clones in this sample may be carry-over from other donors' samples. The CDR3: CASSVTGKVGKTQYF. The bases are TGTGCCAGCAGCGTAACAGGGAAGGTGGGAAAGACCCAGTACTTC. Extended through the reference TRBV9 and TRBJ2-5 proteins, this CDR3 yields the full variable domain: DSGVTQTPKHLITATGQRVTLRCSPRSGDLSVYWYQQSLDQGLQFLIQYYNGEERAKGNILERFSAQQFPDLHSELNLSSLELGDSALYFCASSVTGKVGKTQYFGPGTRLLVL.